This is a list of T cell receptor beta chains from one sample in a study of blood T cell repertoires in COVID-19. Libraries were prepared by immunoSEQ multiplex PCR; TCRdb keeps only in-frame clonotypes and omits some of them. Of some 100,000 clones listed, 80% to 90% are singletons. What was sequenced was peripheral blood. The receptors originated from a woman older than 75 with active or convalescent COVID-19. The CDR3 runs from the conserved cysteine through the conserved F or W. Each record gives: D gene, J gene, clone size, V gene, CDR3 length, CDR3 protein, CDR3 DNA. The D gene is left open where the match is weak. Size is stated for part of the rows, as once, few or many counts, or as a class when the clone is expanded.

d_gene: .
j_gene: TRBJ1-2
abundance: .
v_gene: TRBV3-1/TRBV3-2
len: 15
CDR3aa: CASSPDPDRVYGYTF
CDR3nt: TGTGCCAGCAGCCCGGACCCGGACAGAGTCTATGGCTACACCTTC

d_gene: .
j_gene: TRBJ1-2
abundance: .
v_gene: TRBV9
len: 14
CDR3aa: CASSVTDTNYGYTF
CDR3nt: TGTGCCAGCAGCGTAACAGATACAAACTATGGCTACACCTTC

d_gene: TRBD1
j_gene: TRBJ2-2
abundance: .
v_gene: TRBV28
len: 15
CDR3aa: CASSPGQVDTGELFF
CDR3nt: TGTGCCAGCAGCCCCGGACAGGTTGACACCGGGGAGCTGTTTTTT

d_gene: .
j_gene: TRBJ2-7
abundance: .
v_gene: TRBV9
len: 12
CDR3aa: CASSDAGYEQYF
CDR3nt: TGTGCCAGCAGCGACGCAGGGTACGAGCAGTACTTC

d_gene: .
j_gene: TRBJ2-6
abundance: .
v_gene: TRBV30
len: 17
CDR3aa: CAWSASFAGPGANVLTF
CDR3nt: TGTGCCTGGAGTGCCTCCTTCGCGGGGCCTGGGGCCAACGTCCTGACTTTC

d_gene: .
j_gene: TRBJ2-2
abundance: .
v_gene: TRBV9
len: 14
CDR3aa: CASSVSRGTGELFF
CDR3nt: TGTGCCAGCAGCGTATCACGGGGCACCGGGGAGCTGTTTTTT

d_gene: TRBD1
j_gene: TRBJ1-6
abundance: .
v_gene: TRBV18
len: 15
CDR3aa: CASSPERAGGSPLHF
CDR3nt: TGTGCCAGCTCACCAGAGCGGGCAGGGGGTTCACCCCTCCACTTT

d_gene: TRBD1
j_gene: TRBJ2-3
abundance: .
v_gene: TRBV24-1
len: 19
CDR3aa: CATSDMRTGQDYGTDTQYF
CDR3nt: TGTGCCACCAGTGATATGAGGACAGGGCAAGATTATGGCACAGATACGCAGTATTTT

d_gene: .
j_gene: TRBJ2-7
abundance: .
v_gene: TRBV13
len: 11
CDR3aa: CASSWSYEQYF
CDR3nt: TGTGCCAGCAGCTGGAGCTACGAGCAGTACTTC

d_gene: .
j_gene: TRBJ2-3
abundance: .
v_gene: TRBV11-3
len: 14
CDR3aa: CASSLDSPTDTQYF
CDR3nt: TGTGCCAGCAGCTTAGATAGCCCCACAGATACGCAGTATTTT

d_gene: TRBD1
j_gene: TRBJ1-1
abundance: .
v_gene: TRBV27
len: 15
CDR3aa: CASRSRTGGYTEAFF
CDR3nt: TGTGCCAGCAGGTCCCGTACAGGGGGTTATACTGAAGCTTTCTTT

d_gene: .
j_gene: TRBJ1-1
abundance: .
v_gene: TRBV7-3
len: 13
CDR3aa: CASSLLGNTEAFF
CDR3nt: TGTGCCAGCAGCTTACTAGGGAACACTGAAGCTTTCTTT

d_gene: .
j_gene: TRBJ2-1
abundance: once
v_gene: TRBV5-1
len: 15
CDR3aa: CASRLRQSPYNEQFF
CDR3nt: TGCGCCAGCAGGCTGAGGCAGAGTCCCTACAATGAGCAGTTCTTC

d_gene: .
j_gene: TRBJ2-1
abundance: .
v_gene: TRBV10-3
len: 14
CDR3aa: CAISPDSSYNEQFF
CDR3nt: TGTGCCATCAGCCCCGACAGCTCCTACAATGAGCAGTTCTTC

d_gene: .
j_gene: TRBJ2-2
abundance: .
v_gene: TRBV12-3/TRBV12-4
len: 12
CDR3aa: CASSIYAGELFF
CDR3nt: TGTGCCAGCAGTATATATGCCGGGGAGCTGTTTTTT

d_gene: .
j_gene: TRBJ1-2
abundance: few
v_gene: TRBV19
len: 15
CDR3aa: CASRPNRAGDYGYTF
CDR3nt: TGTGCCAGTAGACCGAACAGGGCTGGGGACTATGGCTACACCTTC

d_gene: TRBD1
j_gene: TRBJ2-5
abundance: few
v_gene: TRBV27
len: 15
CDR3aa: CASRGGQGILETQYF
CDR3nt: TGTGCCAGCAGGGGGGGACAGGGGATTTTAGAGACCCAGTACTTC

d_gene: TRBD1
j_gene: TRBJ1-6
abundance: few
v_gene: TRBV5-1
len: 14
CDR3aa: CASNPGQPNSPLHF
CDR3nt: TGCGCCAGCAACCCGGGACAGCCCAATTCACCCCTCCACTTT

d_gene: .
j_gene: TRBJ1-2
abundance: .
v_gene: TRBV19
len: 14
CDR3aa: CASRVAYQGHGYTF
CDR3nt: TGTGCCAGTAGAGTAGCCTACCAAGGCCATGGCTACACCTTC

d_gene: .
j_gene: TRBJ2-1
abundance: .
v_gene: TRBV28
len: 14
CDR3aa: CASSLIRGAGEQFF
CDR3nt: TGTGCCAGCAGTTTAATCCGGGGGGCCGGTGAGCAGTTCTTC

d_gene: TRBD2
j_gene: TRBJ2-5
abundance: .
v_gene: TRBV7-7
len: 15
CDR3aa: CASSSTLAGKETQYF
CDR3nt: TGTGCTAGCAGCTCCACCTTAGCGGGGAAGGAGACCCAGTACTTC

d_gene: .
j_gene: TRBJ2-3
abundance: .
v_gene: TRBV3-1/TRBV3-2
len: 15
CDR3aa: CASSPGTTSTDTQYF
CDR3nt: TGTGCCAGCAGCCCCGGGACAACTAGCACAGATACGCAGTATTTT

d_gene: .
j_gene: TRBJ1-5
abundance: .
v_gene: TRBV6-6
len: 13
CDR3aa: CASHRNSNQPQHF
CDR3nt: TGTGCCAGCCACAGAAATAGCAATCAGCCCCAGCATTTT

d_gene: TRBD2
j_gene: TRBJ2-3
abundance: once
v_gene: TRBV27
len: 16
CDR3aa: CASSSNLLAGADTQYF
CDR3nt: TGTGCCAGCAGTTCGAACCTACTAGCGGGAGCGGATACGCAGTATTTT

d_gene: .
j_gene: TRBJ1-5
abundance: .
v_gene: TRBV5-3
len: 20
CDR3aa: CARSLARQGFSLNSNQPQHF
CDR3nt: TGTGCCAGAAGCTTGGCCCGGCAGGGGTTCTCGCTAAATAGCAATCAGCCCCAGCATTTT

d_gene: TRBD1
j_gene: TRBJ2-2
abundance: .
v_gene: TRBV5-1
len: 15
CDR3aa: CASRSGTGNTGELFF
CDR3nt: TGCGCCAGCAGATCCGGGACAGGGAACACCGGGGAGCTGTTTTTT

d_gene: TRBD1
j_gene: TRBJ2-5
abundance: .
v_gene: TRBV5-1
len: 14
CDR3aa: CASSSGQGKETQYF
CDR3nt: TGCGCCAGCAGCTCGGGACAGGGAAAAGAGACCCAGTACTTC

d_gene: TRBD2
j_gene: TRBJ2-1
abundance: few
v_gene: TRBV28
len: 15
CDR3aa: CASSLSGGAYNEQFF
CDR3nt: TGTGCCAGCAGTTTAAGCGGGGGTGCCTACAATGAGCAGTTCTTC

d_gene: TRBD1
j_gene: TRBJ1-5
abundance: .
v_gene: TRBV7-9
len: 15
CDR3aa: CASSVGTASNQPQHF
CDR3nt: TGTGCCAGCAGCGTAGGGACAGCTAGCAATCAGCCCCAGCATTTT

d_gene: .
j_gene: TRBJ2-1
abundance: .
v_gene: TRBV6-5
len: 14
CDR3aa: CASRTGAQGREQFF
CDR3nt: TGTGCCAGCAGAACCGGAGCTCAGGGGCGTGAGCAGTTCTTC

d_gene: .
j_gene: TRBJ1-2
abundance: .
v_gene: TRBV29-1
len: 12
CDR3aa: CSVETANYGYTF
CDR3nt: TGCAGCGTTGAGACTGCTAACTATGGCTACACCTTC

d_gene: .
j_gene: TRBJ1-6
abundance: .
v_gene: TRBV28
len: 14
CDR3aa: CASSARVLGSPLHF
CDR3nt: TGTGCCTCCTCTGCCAGGGTCTTGGGTTCACCCCTCCACTTT

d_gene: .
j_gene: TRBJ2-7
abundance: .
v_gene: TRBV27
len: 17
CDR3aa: CASSLYSPYERAYEQYF
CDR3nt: TGTGCCAGCAGTTTATATTCTCCGTACGAGAGGGCCTACGAGCAGTACTTC

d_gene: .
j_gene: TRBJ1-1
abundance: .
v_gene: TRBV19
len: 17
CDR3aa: CASSIDVDIYFNTEAFF
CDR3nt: TGTGCCAGTAGTATAGACGTGGACATCTACTTTAACACTGAAGCTTTCTTT

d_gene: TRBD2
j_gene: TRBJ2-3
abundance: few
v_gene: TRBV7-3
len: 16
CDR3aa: CASSLRGLAGSDTQYF
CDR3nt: TGTGCCAGCAGCTTAAGGGGACTAGCGGGTTCAGATACGCAGTATTTT

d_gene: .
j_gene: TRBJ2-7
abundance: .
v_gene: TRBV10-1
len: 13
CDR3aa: CASSPRQTREQYF
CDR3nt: TGCGCCAGCAGTCCCCGGCAGACAAGGGAGCAGTACTTC

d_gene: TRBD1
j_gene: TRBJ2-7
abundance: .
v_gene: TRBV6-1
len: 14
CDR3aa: CASSEGQGVDEQYF
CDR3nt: TGTGCCAGCAGTGAAGGACAGGGGGTCGACGAGCAGTACTTC

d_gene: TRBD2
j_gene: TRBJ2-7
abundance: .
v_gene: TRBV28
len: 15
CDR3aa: CASSPGVAGGVEQYF
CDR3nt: TGTGCCAGCAGTCCCGGGGTAGCGGGAGGGGTAGAGCAGTACTTC